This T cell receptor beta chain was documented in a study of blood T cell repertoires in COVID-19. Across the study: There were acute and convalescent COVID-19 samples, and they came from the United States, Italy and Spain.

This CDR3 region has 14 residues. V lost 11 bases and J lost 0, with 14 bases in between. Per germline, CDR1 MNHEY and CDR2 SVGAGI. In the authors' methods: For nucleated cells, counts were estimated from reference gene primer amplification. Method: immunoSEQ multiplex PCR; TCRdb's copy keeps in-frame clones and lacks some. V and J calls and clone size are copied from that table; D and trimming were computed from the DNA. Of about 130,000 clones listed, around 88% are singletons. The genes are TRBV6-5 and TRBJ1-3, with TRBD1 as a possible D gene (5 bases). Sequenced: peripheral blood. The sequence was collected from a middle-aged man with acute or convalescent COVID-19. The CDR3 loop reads CASSGVLSGNTIYF. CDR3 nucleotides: TGTGCCTCGTCGGGGGTACTCTCTGGAAACACCATATATTTT.